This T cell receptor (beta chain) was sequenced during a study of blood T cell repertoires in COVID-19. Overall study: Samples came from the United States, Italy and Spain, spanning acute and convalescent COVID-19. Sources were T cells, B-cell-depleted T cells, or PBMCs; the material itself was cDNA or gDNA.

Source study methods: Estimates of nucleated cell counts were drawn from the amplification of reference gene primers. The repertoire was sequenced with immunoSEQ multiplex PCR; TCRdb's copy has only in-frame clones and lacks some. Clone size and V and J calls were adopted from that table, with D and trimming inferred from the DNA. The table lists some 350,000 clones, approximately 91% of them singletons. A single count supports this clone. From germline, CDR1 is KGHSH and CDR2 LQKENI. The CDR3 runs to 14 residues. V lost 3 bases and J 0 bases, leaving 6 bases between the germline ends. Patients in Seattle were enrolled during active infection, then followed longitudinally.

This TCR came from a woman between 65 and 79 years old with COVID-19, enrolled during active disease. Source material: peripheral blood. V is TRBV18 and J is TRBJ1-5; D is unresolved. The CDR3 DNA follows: TGTGCCAGCTCACCGGGCCTTAGCAATCAGCCCCAGCATTTT. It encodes CASSPGLSNQPQHF.